The present entry profiles one T cell receptor beta chain with its context. Its antigen remains unidentified. TCRdb's table, derived via immunoSEQ multiplex PCR, lists solely in-frame clones and lacks some. The sample holds more than 60,000 clones, around 90% seen once. This sample was included in a study of graft-versus-host responses after intestinal transplantation. For the study at large: Every recipient had anti-thymocyte globulin induction and three to four years of tacrolimus plus steroids. Study-level points and caveats: Patients with graft-donor T cell macrochimerism had high graft-versus-host to host-versus-graft clonal ratios in allografts. Recipient bone marrow held GvH clones, some seen earlier in ileum or blood. Levels of circulating GvH clones at their peak were associated with early post-transplant HvG declines.

Germline CDR1 reads SQVTM; CDR2 reads ANQGSEA. This CDR3 spans 12 amino acids. Trimming cost V 5 bases and J 7 bases, with 14 bases left between them. The V gene is TRBV29-1, the J gene TRBJ1-2, with D unresolved. The source is a human donor who received an intestinal transplant. Specimen: unstimulated CD8+ T cells sorted from spleen or lymph node cells, collected before intestinal transplant. The CDR3 region is CSVQPPSSGYTF. The DNA of the CDR3 is TGCAGCGTTCAACCCCCTAGTTCTGGCTACACCTTC.